The entry below gives a single T cell receptor beta chain sequence along with its context. The antigen is not known. Germline CDR1 MDHEN, CDR2 SYDVKM. Trimming removed 5 bases from V and 2 bases from J, with 16 bases in between. The CDR3 runs to 15 residues. The assay was immunoSEQ multiplex PCR, and TCRdb's table has in-frame clones only and misses some. The repertoire holds 35,000 to 45,000 clones, with 65% to 90% as singletons. The data were obtained in a study of STAT5B mutations in CD4+ large granular lymphocyte leukemia. Study results and limitations: Top patient clones used TRBV06 genes more often: 8/27 versus 2/35 in controls. CD4-sorted patient repertoires seemed more clonal than healthy CD4+ repertoires.

This receptor was obtained from a human donor in good health. Material for sequencing was CD4+ T cells from blood buffy coats. This chain connects TRBV28 to TRBJ2-7; TRBD2 might be the D (6 bases). DNA of the CDR3: TGTGCCAGCAGTACCCCCCAAGCGGGCACCTACGAGCAGTACTTC. Protein sequence: CASSTPQAGTYEQYF.